The 31 T cell receptor beta chains in this list originate from one sample, sequenced in a study of shared T cell receptors in the human thymus. Clones were read by immunoSEQ multiplex PCR, and TCRdb kept only the in-frame ones, dropping some. The data hold about 660,000 clones, with about 90% observed a single time. These data were also filed under a second study, of human thymus T cells.

Sequencing was carried out using thymocytes. Receptor source: a boy younger than two with a congenital heart defect.

The chain carries TRBV19 and TRBJ1-3, with a tentative D call TRBD1 (6 bases). V was clipped by 6 bases and J by 0 bases, with 30 bases between them. Germline V gene data show CDR1 as LNHDA and CDR2 as SQIVND (reference sequence). The CDR3 consists of 21 residues. The CDR3 DNA is TGTGCCAGTAGCGCTACCGTGTGGGGACACCCGTGCGGCGCCTCTGGAAACACCATATATTTT. Amino acids: CASSATVWGHPCGASGNTIYF.

The chain joins TRBV27 to TRBJ1-1; unclear D gene. CDR3 length: 15 amino acids. The germline V gene encodes CDR1 MNHEY and CDR2 SMNVEV (reference sequence). The germline V and J ends were trimmed by 0 bases and 2 bases, with 10 bases remaining between them. The DNA of the CDR3 is TGTGCCAGCAGTTTATCCCGGGGAGGAAACACTGAAGCTTTCTTT. Its protein product is CASSLSRGGNTEAFF.

The chain is built from TRBV7-9 and TRBJ1-2; perhaps TRBD1 as D (6 bases). Germline CDR1 and CDR2: SEHNR and FQNEAQ (reference sequence). Trimming removed 5 bases from V and 8 bases from J, with 21 bases in between. This CDR3 spans 15 amino acids. The CDR3 is CASSILRDKLRGYTF. In DNA, the CDR3 is TGTGCCAGCAGCATCCTCCGGGACAAACTTCGCGGCTACACCTTC.

The rearrangement uses TRBV4-1 and TRBJ1-1; D may be TRBD1 (6 bases). This CDR3 has 15 residues. The ends were cut back, 4 bases at V and 1 base at J, with 13 bases in the middle. The V gene's germline CDR1 is MGHRA and CDR2 YSYEKL. CDR3 sequence (DNA): TGCGCCAGCAGCCGAGAAGGACAGACGAACACTGAAGCTTTCTTT. Translation: CASSREGQTNTEAFF.

J is TRBJ1-3 and V is TRBV30; 8 bases are shared with TRBD1. CDR3 length equals 14 residues. Germline lookup yields CDR1 GTSNPN and CDR2 SVGIG (reference sequence). V shed 4 bases, J shed 2 bases, and the junction held 4 bases outside the gene matches. CDR3 sequence reads: CAWIQGATGNTIYF. The CDR3, as DNA: TGTGCCTGGATTCAGGGGGCGACTGGAAACACCATATATTTT.

The rearrangement uses TRBV4-3 and TRBJ2-1; D gene ambiguous. This CDR3 is 14 amino acids long. Per the germline V gene, CDR1 is LGHNA and CDR2 is YSLEER. Deletions cut 1 base from V and 7 bases from J, with 11 bases between. CDR3 bases: TGCGCCAGCAGCCAAGTTCGACTCACAAATGAGCAGTTCTTC. Encoded protein: CASSQVRLTNEQFF.

A single count supports this clone. V is TRBV19 and J is TRBJ2-1; tentative D call: TRBD2 (5 bases). Looked up from germline, CDR1 is LNHDA and CDR2 is SQIVND (reference sequence). This CDR3 region has 17 residues. The V end was cut by 0 bases, the J end by 4 bases, with 16 bases between. The CDR3 is CASSIDPQRRLYNEQFF. CDR3 DNA: TGTGCCAGTAGTATAGATCCACAGCGGAGACTTTACAATGAGCAGTTCTTC.

The chain couples TRBV30 to TRBJ2-7, with 11 bases matching TRBD2. Germline values: CDR1 GTSNPN, CDR2 SVGIG (reference sequence). J lost 2 bases, V lost 0 bases, and 3 bases had no gene match. This CDR3 comprises 15 residues. The CDR3, as DNA: TGTGCCTGGAGTGTTGTAGCGGGGGGGCCCTACGAGCAGTACTTC. It yields the protein CAWSVVAGGPYEQYF.

The chain recombines TRBV6-5 with TRBJ2-7; 10 bases match TRBD2. The V and J ends lost 10 bases and 5 bases, in that order; junction bases with no gene match: 11. This CDR3 contains 14 residues. Looked up from germline, CDR1 is MNHEY and CDR2 is SVGAGI. This chain's CDR3 is CATGHTSGIHEQYF. In DNA form, the CDR3 reads TGTGCCACGGGCCACACTAGCGGGATCCACGAGCAGTACTTC.

The count of this clone is one. This sequence joins TRBV27 and TRBJ1-1; D is unclear. This CDR3 spans 13 amino acids. Germline loops: CDR1 MNHEY, CDR2 SMNVEV (reference sequence). The germline V and J ends were trimmed by 3 bases and 5 bases, with 10 bases remaining between them. The CDR3 is CASSFFAGTEAFF. The CDR3 region has the DNA TGTGCCAGCAGTTTTTTTGCGGGGACTGAAGCTTTCTTT.

This chain connects TRBV7-2 to TRBJ1-1; 8 bases are a match to TRBD1. Germline CDR1 and CDR2: SGHTA and FQGNSA. Losses at the gene ends were 4 bases for V and 3 bases for J; bases not matched to a gene: 4. The CDR3 runs 14 residues. The CDR3 here is CASSSRQGYTEAFF. The CDR3 DNA reads TGTGCCAGCAGCTCACGACAGGGGTACACTGAAGCTTTCTTT.

This clone was observed once. This chain joins TRBV5-4 and TRBJ2-7; TRBD2 agrees at 7 bases. The CDR3 has 14 amino acids. V was clipped by 0 bases and J by 3 bases; unmatched bases: 3. CDR1 is SGHNT, CDR2 YYREEE, per germline (reference sequence). CDR3 sequence: CASSLERDHYEQYF. The CDR3 bases are TGTGCCAGCAGCTTGGAGCGGGACCACTACGAGCAGTACTTC.

The V gene is TRBV29-1, the J gene TRBJ2-7, with 8 bases that match TRBD2. CDR1 is SQVTM and CDR2 is ANQGSEA in the germline V gene. V trimming: 1 base; J trimming: 9 bases; junction bases outside the gene matches: 5. CDR3 size: 12 residues. The CDR3 protein is CSVEVGGGGQYF. Here the CDR3 DNA reads TGCAGCGTTGAAGTCGGGGGGGGCGGGCAGTACTTC.

This clone appeared a single time. V and J are TRBV4-2 and TRBJ2-7, with no clear D. From germline, CDR1 is LGHNA and CDR2 YNFKEQ. The CDR3 length is 11 residues. Trimming cost V 5 bases and J 12 bases, with 14 bases left between them. The CDR3 sequence: CASSSHSDGYF. Written as DNA, the CDR3 is TGTGCCAGCAGCTCTCACAGTGATGGGTACTTC.

This chain uses TRBV5-8 with TRBJ2-2, with 12 bases aligning to TRBD2. The J segment lost 4 bases and the V segment lost 3 bases, leaving 4 bases of the junction unmatched. CDR3 length: 16 amino acids. Germline-derived CDR1 and CDR2 are SGHTS and YDEGEE. The CDR3 is CASSSGLAGLTGELFF. The CDR3 DNA is TGTGCCAGCAGCTCCGGACTAGCGGGGCTCACCGGGGAGCTGTTTTTT.

This chain connects TRBV2 to TRBJ1-5, with 8 bases that match TRBD1. V lost 6 bases, J lost 4 bases, and 5 bases stayed unmatched. This CDR3 is 14 amino acids long. Germline V gene data show CDR1 as SNHLY and CDR2 as FYNNEI. This CDR3 reads CASSRTGLNQPQHF. The CDR3, as DNA: TGTGCCAGCAGCCGGACAGGGTTGAATCAGCCCCAGCATTTT. The full variable domain, completed using reference TRBV2 and TRBJ1-5, is EPEVTQTPSHQVTQMGQEVILRCVPISNHLYFYWYRQILGQKVEFLVSFYNNEISEKSEIFDDQFSVERPDGSNFTLKIRSTKLEDSAMYFCASSRTGLNQPQHFGDGTRLSIL.

V usage is TRBV6-5 and J usage is TRBJ1-4; D possibly corresponds to TRBD1 (6 bases). V was clipped by 4 bases and J by 4 bases, with 16 bases between them. Per germline, CDR1 MNHEY and CDR2 SVGAGI. This CDR3 has 16 amino acids. The DNA of the CDR3 is TGTGCCAGCAGTTCCTTCCGTGAGGACAGTAATGAAAAACTGTTTTTT. The encoded protein is CASSSFREDSNEKLFF.

The chain combines TRBV4-3 with TRBJ1-2, with 7 positions matching TRBD1. The V and J ends lost 0 bases and 1 base, in that order; junction bases with no gene match: 5. Per the germline V gene, CDR1 is LGHNA and CDR2 is YSLEER. The CDR3 totals 16 residues. CDR3 DNA: TGCGCCAGCAGCCAAGACCATACAGGGGTTAACTATGGCTACACCTTC. It codes for CASSQDHTGVNYGYTF.

The chain links TRBV18 to TRBJ1-1; D unresolved. The CDR3 has 12 amino acids. The V gene lost 3 bases and the J gene lost 3 bases, with 5 bases spanning the gap. Germline V CDR1 and CDR2: KGHSH, LQKENI. CDR3 sequence reads: CASSPPYTEAFF. As DNA, the CDR3 is TGTGCCAGCTCACCTCCCTACACTGAAGCTTTCTTT.

This sequence joins TRBV18 and TRBJ2-7; D is unresolved. Trimming removed 3 bases at V and 6 bases at J, with 18 bases between. Germline V CDR1 and CDR2: KGHSH, LQKENI. This CDR3 is built from 15 residues. The CDR3 sequence is CASSPSPHSESEQYF. The CDR3 DNA follows: TGTGCCAGCTCACCTTCTCCTCACAGTGAGTCCGAGCAGTACTTC.

V is TRBV10-2 and J is TRBJ1-1; 8 bases agree with TRBD1. CDR1 and CDR2 from the germline V gene are WSHSY and SAAADI. After removal of 6 bases from V and 1 base from J, the junction contained 7 bases not matched to a gene. This CDR3 comprises 15 residues. The CDR3 protein is CASSDRTGKNTEAFF. The CDR3 nucleotides read TGCGCCAGCAGCGATCGGACAGGGAAGAACACTGAAGCTTTCTTT.

A single count supports this clone. CDR3 region: CASSLGGDEQYF. The DNA of the CDR3 is TGTGCCAGCAGCCTTGGGGGGGACGAGCAGTACTTC. The chain recombines TRBV5-4 with TRBJ2-7; TRBD2 aligns across 7 bases. J lost 5 bases, V lost 4 bases, and 3 bases had no gene match. The germline CDR1 and CDR2 sequences are SGHNT and YYREEE (reference sequence). CDR3 length: 12 residues.

This chain joins TRBV11-2 and TRBJ2-3; weak D call: TRBD2 (6 bases). V lost 5 bases, J lost 2 bases, and 17 bases lay in between. The germline gives CDR1 SGHAT, CDR2 FQNNGV. The CDR3 runs 16 residues. CDR3 protein: CASSPRSLANTDTQYF. The CDR3 DNA reads as TGTGCCAGCAGCCCTAGGAGTCTAGCGAACACAGATACGCAGTATTTT.

V is TRBV27 and J is TRBJ2-4, with D possibly matching TRBD1 (6 bases). V was cut by 5 bases and J by 1 base, with 15 bases left in between. Germline V gene lookup returns CDR1 MNHEY and CDR2 SMNVEV (reference sequence). This CDR3 has 16 amino acids. The CDR3: CASSTTDRMAKNIQYF. The CDR3 DNA follows: TGTGCCAGCAGTACCACCGACAGGATGGCCAAAAACATTCAGTACTTC.

J is TRBJ1-5 and V is TRBV5-6; no firm D call. CDR3 length equals 12 residues. The germline V gene encodes CDR1 SGHDT and CDR2 YYEEEE. The V end lost 2 bases, the J end lost 8 bases, and 8 bases lay between the germline ends. The chain's CDR3 is CASSFNGEPQHF. DNA for the CDR3: TGTGCCAGCAGCTTTAACGGGGAGCCCCAGCATTTT.

This chain connects TRBV28 to TRBJ1-4, with D hard to call. Germline CDR1 and CDR2: MDHEN and SYDVKM. V lost 6 bases to trimming and J lost 13 bases, with 21 bases between them. The CDR3 loop spans 14 amino acids. CDR3 loop: CASSNLTKTRGLFF. CDR3 nucleotides: TGTGCCAGCAGCAACCTAACAAAGACCCGGGGACTGTTTTTT.

The V call is TRBV27, the J call TRBJ1-2, with TRBD1 identical over 9 bases. Germline CDR1 reads MNHEY; CDR2 reads SMNVEV (reference sequence). The J segment lost 5 bases and the V segment lost 5 bases, leaving 12 bases of the junction unmatched. The CDR3 length is 16 residues. The CDR3 reads CASSPRTGVLLYGYTF. CDR3 bases: TGTGCCAGCAGTCCGCGGACAGGGGTTCTCCTTTATGGCTACACCTTC.

The rearrangement joins TRBV7-9 to TRBJ2-7, with TRBD1 identical over 10 bases. CDR3 length: 16 amino acids. With V trimmed by 1 base and J by 7 bases, 10 bases remained unmatched. Germline CDR1 reads SEHNR; CDR2 reads FQNEAQ (reference sequence). This CDR3 reads CASSLGVGTGVWEQYF. CDR3 in DNA: TGTGCCAGCAGCTTAGGGGTAGGGACAGGGGTTTGGGAGCAGTACTTC.

The V and J genes are TRBV2 and TRBJ2-1; 10 bases map to TRBD2. CDR3 length: 14 amino acids. The germline CDR1 and CDR2 sequences are SNHLY and FYNNEI. V lost 6 bases to trimming and J lost 6 bases; unmatched junction nucleotides: 5. The CDR3 loop reads CASSLRLAGNEQFF. The CDR3 nucleotides are TGTGCCAGCAGCCTACGACTAGCGGGCAATGAGCAGTTCTTC.

CDR3 in DNA: TGCGCCAGCAGCCAAGAACGGCCTAGCGGGAGGAACACCGGGGAGCTGTTTTTT. Amino acids: CASSQERPSGRNTGELFF. V gene TRBV4-1 combines with J gene TRBJ2-2; TRBD2 aligns across 10 bases. Germline trimming cut 0 bases from V and 1 base from J; bases unmatched to any gene: 5. Germline CDR1 reads MGHRA; CDR2 reads YSYEKL. The length of the CDR3 is 18 residues.

This clone showed up just once. This rearrangement joins TRBV27 to TRBJ1-1; D may be TRBD1 (5 bases). CDR3 length equals 16 residues. V was cut by 3 bases and J by 0 bases, with 14 bases left in between. Germline V CDR1 and CDR2: MNHEY, SMNVEV (reference sequence). The DNA of the CDR3 is TGTGCCAGCAGTTTTAACGGGGGAGGAATGAACACTGAAGCTTTCTTT. This codes for CASSFNGGGMNTEAFF.